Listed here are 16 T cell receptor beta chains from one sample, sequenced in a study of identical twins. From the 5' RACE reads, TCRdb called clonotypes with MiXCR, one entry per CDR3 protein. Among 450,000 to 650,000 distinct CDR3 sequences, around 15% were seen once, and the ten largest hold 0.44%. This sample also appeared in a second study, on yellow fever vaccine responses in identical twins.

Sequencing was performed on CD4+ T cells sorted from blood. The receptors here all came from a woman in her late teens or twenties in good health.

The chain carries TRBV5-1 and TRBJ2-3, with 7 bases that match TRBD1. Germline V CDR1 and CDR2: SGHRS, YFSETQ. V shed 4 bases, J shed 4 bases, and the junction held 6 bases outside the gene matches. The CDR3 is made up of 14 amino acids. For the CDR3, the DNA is TGCGCCAGCAGCCCCGCCGACAGGGCAGATACGCAGTATTTT. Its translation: CASSPADRADTQYF.

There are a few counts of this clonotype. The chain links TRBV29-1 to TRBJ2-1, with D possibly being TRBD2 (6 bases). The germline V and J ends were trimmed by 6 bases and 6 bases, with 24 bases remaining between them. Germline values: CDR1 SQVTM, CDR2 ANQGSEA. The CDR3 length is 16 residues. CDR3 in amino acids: CSVLPVGGIEVNEQFF. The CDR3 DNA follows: TGCAGCGTGCTACCGGTAGGCGGGATAGAGGTCAATGAGCAGTTCTTC.

The CDR3 loop is CASSYTSVGTDTQYF. Here the CDR3 DNA reads TGCGCCAGCAGCTACACTAGCGTCGGGACAGATACGCAGTATTTT. V is TRBV5-1 and J is TRBJ2-3, with TRBD2 matching 7 bases. The length of the CDR3 is 15 residues. The V segment lost 3 bases and the J segment 3 bases; nucleotides outside the gene matches: 7. From germline, CDR1 is SGHRS and CDR2 YFSETQ.

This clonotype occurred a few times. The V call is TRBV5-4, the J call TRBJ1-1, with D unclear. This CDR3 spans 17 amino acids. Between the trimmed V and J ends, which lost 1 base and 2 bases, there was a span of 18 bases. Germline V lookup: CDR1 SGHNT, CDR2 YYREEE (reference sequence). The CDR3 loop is CASSLRPGPGVNTEAFF. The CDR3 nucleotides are TGTGCCAGCAGCTTGAGGCCCGGGCCTGGGGTTAACACTGAAGCTTTCTTT.

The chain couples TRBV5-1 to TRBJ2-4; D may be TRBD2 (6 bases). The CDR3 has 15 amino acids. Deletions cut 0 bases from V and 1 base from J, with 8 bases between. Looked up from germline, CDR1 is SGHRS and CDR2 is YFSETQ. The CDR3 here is CASSLDRGAKNIQYF. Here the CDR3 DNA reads TGCGCCAGCAGCTTGGACCGGGGGGCCAAAAACATTCAGTACTTC.

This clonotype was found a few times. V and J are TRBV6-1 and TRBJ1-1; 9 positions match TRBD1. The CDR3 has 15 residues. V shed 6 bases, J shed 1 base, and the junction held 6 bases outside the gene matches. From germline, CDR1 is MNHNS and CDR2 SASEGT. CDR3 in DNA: TGTGCCAGCAGCACCTCGACAGGGGGGAACACTGAAGCTTTCTTT. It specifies CASSTSTGGNTEAFF.

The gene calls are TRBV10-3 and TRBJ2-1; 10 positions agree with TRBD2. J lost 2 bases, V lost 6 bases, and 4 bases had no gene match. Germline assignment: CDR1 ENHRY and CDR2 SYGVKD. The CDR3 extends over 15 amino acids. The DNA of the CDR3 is TGTGCCATCAGCCCGAGCGGGGGGGCCTACAATGAGCAGTTCTTC. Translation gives CAISPSGGAYNEQFF.

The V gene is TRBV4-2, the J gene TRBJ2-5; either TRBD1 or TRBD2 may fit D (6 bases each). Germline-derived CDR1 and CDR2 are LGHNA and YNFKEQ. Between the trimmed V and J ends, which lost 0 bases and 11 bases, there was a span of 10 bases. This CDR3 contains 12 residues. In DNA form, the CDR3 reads TGTGCCAGCAGCCAAGACGGGGGCCGGCAGTACTTC. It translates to CASSQDGGRQYF.

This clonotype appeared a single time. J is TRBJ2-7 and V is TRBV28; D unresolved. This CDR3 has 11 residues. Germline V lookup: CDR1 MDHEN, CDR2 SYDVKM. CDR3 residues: CASSFRTPGRV. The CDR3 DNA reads TGTGCCAGCAGTTTCCGCACGCCTGGTAGAGTC.

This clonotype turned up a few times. CDR3 residues: CASRTPDGADGELFF. DNA for the CDR3: TGTGCCAGCAGGACCCCCGACGGGGCGGACGGGGAGCTGTTTTTT. The J gene is TRBJ2-2, the V gene TRBV6-1; either TRBD1 or TRBD2 may supply D (5 bases each). Germline CDR1 is MNHNS and CDR2 is SASEGT. With 6 bases removed from V and 7 bases from J, the gap between germline ends came to 18 bases. The CDR3 runs to 15 residues.

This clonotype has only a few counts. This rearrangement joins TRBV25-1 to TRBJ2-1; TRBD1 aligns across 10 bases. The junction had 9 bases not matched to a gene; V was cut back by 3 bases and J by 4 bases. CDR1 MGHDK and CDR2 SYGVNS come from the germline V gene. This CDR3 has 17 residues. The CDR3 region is CASSDSPGQGTYNEQFF. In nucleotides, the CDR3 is TGTGCCAGCAGTGATAGCCCGGGACAGGGGACTTACAATGAGCAGTTCTTC.

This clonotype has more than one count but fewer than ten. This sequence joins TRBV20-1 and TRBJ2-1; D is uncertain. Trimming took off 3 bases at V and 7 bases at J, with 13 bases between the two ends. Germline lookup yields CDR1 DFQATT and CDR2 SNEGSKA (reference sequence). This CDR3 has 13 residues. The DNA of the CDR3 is TGCAGTGCTAGTTTCCCTTGGGCTAATGAGCAGTTCTTC. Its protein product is CSASFPWANEQFF.

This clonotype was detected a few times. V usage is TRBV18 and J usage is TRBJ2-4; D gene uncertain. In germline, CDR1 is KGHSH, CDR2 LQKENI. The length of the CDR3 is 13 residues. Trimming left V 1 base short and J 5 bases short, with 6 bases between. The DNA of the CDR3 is TGTGCCAGCTCACCACGTTTGGAAAACATTCAGTACTTC. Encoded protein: CASSPRLENIQYF.

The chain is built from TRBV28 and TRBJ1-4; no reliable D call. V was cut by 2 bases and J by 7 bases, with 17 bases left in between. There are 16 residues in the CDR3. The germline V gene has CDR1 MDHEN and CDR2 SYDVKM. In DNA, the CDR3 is TGTGCCAGCAGTTTAAATCGGGCTACAGCGTCTGAAAAACTGTTTTTT. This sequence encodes CASSLNRATASEKLFF.

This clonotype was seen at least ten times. DNA of the CDR3: TGTGCCAGCAGGGGGGCACTCTATGGCTACACCTTC. This translates into CASRGALYGYTF. The chain couples TRBV12-3 or TRBV12-4 to TRBJ1-2, with a weak D call TRBD1 (6 bases). CDR3 size: 12 residues. Trimming took off 6 bases at V and 4 bases at J, with 9 bases between the two ends.

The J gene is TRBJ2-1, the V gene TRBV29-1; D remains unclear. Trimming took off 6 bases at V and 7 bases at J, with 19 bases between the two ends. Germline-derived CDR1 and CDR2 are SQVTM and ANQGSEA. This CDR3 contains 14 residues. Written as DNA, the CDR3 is TGCAGCGTCGTCTTAGCCGGAGAGGTAAATGAGCAGTTCTTC. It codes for CSVVLAGEVNEQFF.